These 18 T cell receptor beta chains were all obtained from the same sample, sequenced in a study of cytomegalovirus exposure and HLA in healthy donors. It was with 60 Vbeta and 13 Jbeta primers that the PCR ran. Method: immunoSEQ multiplex PCR; TCRdb's copy keeps in-frame clones and lacks some. The table includes approximately 190,000 clones, over 75% detected once. The specimen was PBMCs. These receptors were obtained from a man aged 45-60 years in good health and CMV-seronegative.

This clone was recorded a few times. This chain links TRBV30 with TRBJ2-7; 9 bases fit TRBD1. Per the germline V gene, CDR1 is GTSNPN and CDR2 is SVGIG (reference sequence). This CDR3 is 15 amino acids long. J gave up 6 bases and V 5 bases, and 14 bases lay outside the gene matches. The CDR3 spells CAWGAGTGRKGEQYF. The CDR3 bases are TGTGCCTGGGGGGCCGGGACAGGGAGGAAGGGCGAGCAGTACTTC.

V and J are TRBV7-8 and TRBJ2-5; D uncertain. With the DNA end fitting TRBJ2-7 better, the J assignment may be wrong. The CDR3 spans 12 residues. Germline V gene data show CDR1 as SGHVS and CDR2 as FQNEAQ. The CDR3 DNA reads TGTGCCAGCAGCTTAACTTCCTACGAGCAGTACTTC. It codes for CASSLTSYEQYF.

This clone was seen only a few times. The chain is built from TRBV10-3 and TRBJ2-7; the D gene is possibly TRBD1 (5 bases). V lost 3 bases to trimming and J lost 4 bases, with 25 bases between them. The CDR3 contains 18 residues. Germline V gene sequence: CDR1 ENHRY, CDR2 SYGVKD. This chain's CDR3 is CAISDMGGHAKIYYEQYF. Written as DNA, the CDR3 is TGTGCCATCAGTGATATGGGCGGACACGCCAAGATTTATTACGAGCAGTACTTC.

This sequence joins TRBV4-3 and TRBJ2-5, with 7 positions matching TRBD2. Germline V gene sequence: CDR1 LGHNA, CDR2 YSLEER. With V trimmed by 1 base and J by 1 base, 9 bases remained unmatched. This CDR3 contains 17 residues. The CDR3: CASSQAPLGRVQETQYF. CDR3 DNA: TGCGCCAGCAGCCAAGCCCCTCTTGGGAGGGTCCAAGAGACCCAGTACTTC.

This clone has only one observation. This chain uses TRBV7-2 with TRBJ1-5, with D possibly matching TRBD1 (5 bases). CDR1 and CDR2 from the germline V gene are SGHTA and FQGNSA. Trimming cost V 5 bases and J 0 bases, with 14 bases left between them. This CDR3 contains 16 residues. CDR3 in DNA: TGTGCCAGCAGCCTTGCAGGACATATTAGCAATCAGCCCCAGCATTTT. Encoded protein: CASSLAGHISNQPQHF.

The chain employs TRBV6-6 and TRBJ1-2, with D possibly matching TRBD1 (5 bases). CDR3 length equals 14 residues. The V end lost 7 bases, the J end lost 1 base, and 13 bases lay between the germline ends. Germline CDR1 MNHNY, CDR2 SVGAGI (reference sequence). The DNA of the CDR3 is TGTGCCAGCACCCCCCAGGGAGGTAACTATGGCTACACCTTC. It specifies CASTPQGGNYGYTF.

The rearrangement links TRBV9 to TRBJ2-2; D might be TRBD2 (6 bases). V dropped 0 bases and J dropped 1 base, with 7 bases sitting between them. This CDR3 spans 15 amino acids. Germline-derived CDR1 and CDR2 are SGDLS and YYNGEE. CDR3 nucleotide sequence: TGTGCCAGCAGCGTAGACGGGGGGAACACCGGGGAGCTGTTTTTT. Translation: CASSVDGGNTGELFF.

The chain employs TRBV5-4 and TRBJ1-3, with D possibly TRBD1 on 5 matching bases. Between the trimmed V and J ends, which lost 2 bases and 2 bases, there was a span of 14 bases. Per germline, CDR1 SGHNT and CDR2 YYREEE (reference sequence). The CDR3 loop spans 16 amino acids. The CDR3 DNA reads TGTGCCAGCAGCTTAACATGGGGGGGTGCTGGAAACACCATATATTTT. Its translation: CASSLTWGGAGNTIYF.

The chain links TRBV10-3 to TRBJ2-7; D is unresolved. Germline loops: CDR1 ENHRY, CDR2 SYGVKD. The CDR3 totals 13 residues. V lost 3 bases and J 7 bases, leaving 13 bases between the germline ends. DNA of the CDR3: TGTGCCATCAGTGATTTAAAATCCAGGGAGCAGTACTTC. This encodes CAISDLKSREQYF.

This clone appeared a single time. DNA for the CDR3: TGTGCCAGCAGCGTAGAACCGGGGGGCCTCGATGGCTACACCTTC. This encodes CASSVEPGGLDGYTF. The rearrangement links TRBV9 to TRBJ1-2; weak D call: TRBD1 (6 bases). This CDR3 spans 15 amino acids. V lost 0 bases to trimming and J lost 6 bases, with 15 bases between them. The germline CDR1 and CDR2 sequences are SGDLS and YYNGEE.

This chain joins TRBV19 and TRBJ1-1; 7 nucleotides line up with TRBD1. From germline, CDR1 is LNHDA and CDR2 SQIVND (reference sequence). Trimming at V came to 7 bases and at J to 4 bases, leaving 9 bases not matched to a gene. The CDR3 runs to 14 residues. The CDR3 sequence is CASKGGRVGTEAFF. In DNA, the CDR3 is TGTGCCAGTAAAGGGGGCAGGGTGGGCACTGAAGCTTTCTTT.

The chain is built from TRBV29-1 and TRBJ1-2; the D is unclear. The CDR3 length is 15 residues. V lost 6 bases and J lost 5, with 22 bases in between. Germline V gives CDR1 SQVTM, CDR2 ANQGSEA. CDR3: CSVPREESYGYGYTF. The CDR3 DNA sequence: TGCAGCGTCCCCCGAGAGGAGAGTTATGGGTATGGCTACACCTTC.

The chain has TRBV7-2 and TRBJ1-5, with a weak D call TRBD1 (6 bases). V was cut by 5 bases and J by 4 bases, with 15 bases left in between. The CDR3 is 15 amino acids. Germline-derived CDR1 and CDR2 are SGHTA and FQGNSA. Here the CDR3 DNA reads TGTGCCAGCAGCGAAGCCGGGACACAGAATCAGCCCCAGCATTTT. It specifies CASSEAGTQNQPQHF.

The rearrangement joins TRBV14 to TRBJ2-2; D ambiguous. The CDR3 totals 12 residues. V lost 4 bases, J lost 7 bases, and 7 bases lay in between. Germline V gives CDR1 SGHDN, CDR2 FVKESK. Written as DNA, the CDR3 is TGTGCCAGCAGCCTAGTTGGCGGGGAGCTGTTTTTT. Translation gives CASSLVGGELFF.

The chain links TRBV2 to TRBJ1-1; D remains unclear. Trimming pared 3 bases from V and 0 bases from J, leaving 5 bases between. Germline V CDR1 and CDR2: SNHLY, FYNNEI. CDR3 length equals 13 residues. CDR3 loop: CASSDPMNTEAFF. Here the CDR3 DNA reads TGTGCCAGCAGTGACCCCATGAACACTGAAGCTTTCTTT.

The chain has TRBV6-5 and TRBJ2-7, with 8 bases identical to TRBD1. The CDR3 is made up of 15 amino acids. Germline-derived CDR1 and CDR2 are MNHEY and SVGAGI. The V gene end was trimmed by 2 bases and the J gene end by 4 bases; junction bases not matched to a gene: 7. The CDR3 region has the DNA TGTGCCAGCAGTTACGGAGGGACAGGCCCATACGAGCAGTACTTC. It translates to CASSYGGTGPYEQYF.

This chain joins TRBV27 and TRBJ1-5; TRBD1 is a possible D gene (5 bases). The CDR3 covers 14 residues. Looked up from germline, CDR1 is MNHEY and CDR2 is SMNVEV (reference sequence). Between the trimmed V and J ends, which lost 2 bases and 2 bases, there was a span of 7 bases. CDR3 in amino acids: CASSLEGGNQPQHF. The CDR3 DNA reads TGTGCCAGCAGTTTAGAAGGGGGCAATCAGCCCCAGCATTTT.

V gene TRBV5-4 combines with J gene TRBJ1-2, with a tentative D call TRBD1 (6 bases). V gave up 1 base and J gave up 2 bases, with 9 bases separating them. Germline V gene sequence: CDR1 SGHNT, CDR2 YYREEE (reference sequence). The CDR3 extends over 14 amino acids. The CDR3 DNA reads TGTGCCAGCAGCTTGACAGGGACGAACTATGGCTACACCTTC. This translates into CASSLTGTNYGYTF.